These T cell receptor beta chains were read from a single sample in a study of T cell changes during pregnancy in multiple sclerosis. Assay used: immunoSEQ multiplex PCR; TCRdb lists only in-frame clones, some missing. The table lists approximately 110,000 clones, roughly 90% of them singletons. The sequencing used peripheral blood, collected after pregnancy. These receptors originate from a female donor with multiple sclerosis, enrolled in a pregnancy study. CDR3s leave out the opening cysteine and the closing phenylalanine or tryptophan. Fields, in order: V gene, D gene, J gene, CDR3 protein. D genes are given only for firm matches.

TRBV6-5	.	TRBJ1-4	ASSPYGNEKLF
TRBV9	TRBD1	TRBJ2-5	ASSDGQGRETQY
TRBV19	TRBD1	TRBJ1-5	ASKELGGAGNQPQH
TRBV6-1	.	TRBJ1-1	ASSETGWDEAF
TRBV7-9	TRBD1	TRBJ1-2	ASSSIRGIIGYT
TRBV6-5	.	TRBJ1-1	ATLPSQTNTEAF
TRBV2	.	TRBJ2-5	ASSLDSQETQY
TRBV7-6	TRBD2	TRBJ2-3	ASSLRAAGVGFTDTQY
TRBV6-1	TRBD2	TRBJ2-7	ASSEARGTSGGLEQY
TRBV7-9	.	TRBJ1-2	ASSLMAASNYGYT
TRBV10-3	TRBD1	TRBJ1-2	AISGTGNYGYT
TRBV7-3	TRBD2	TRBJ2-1	ASSNPITSGGAGEQF
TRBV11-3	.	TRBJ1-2	ASSLINRANCFGYT
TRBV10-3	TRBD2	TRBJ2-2	AISASGANTGELF
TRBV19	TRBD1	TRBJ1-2	ASSHLRDRGITNYGYT
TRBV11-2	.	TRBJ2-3	ASSGSSRGDTQY
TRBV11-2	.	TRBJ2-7	ASSLAGVWEQY
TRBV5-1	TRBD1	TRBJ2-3	ASSGVGQGHTDTQY
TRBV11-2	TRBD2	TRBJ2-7	ASSVSGGNYEQY
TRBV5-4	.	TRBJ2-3	ASSMSQLARTDTQY
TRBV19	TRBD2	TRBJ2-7	ASSPAQRGTYEQY
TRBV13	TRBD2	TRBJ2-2	ASRAASGAITGELF
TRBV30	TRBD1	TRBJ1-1	AWSIRQGQTEAF
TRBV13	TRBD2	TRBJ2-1	ASSLSGGAVDEQF
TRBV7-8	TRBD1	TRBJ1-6	ASTHRGESPLH
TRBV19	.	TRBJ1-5	ASMGGFNQPQH
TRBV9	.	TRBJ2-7	ASSTQTFAYEQY
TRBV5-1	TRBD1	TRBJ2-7	ASSFRDRLYEQY
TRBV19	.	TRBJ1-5	ASIALQGMGSNQPQH
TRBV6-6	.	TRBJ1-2	ASEDSTYGYT